This TCR beta chain derives from a study of blood T cells in healthy people across ages. This CDR3 is built from 15 residues. The germline V gene encodes CDR1 MGHRA and CDR2 YSYEKL. V was shortened by 0 bases and J by 2 bases, with 10 bases between the two germline ends. Healthy individuals of Caucasian origin from Russia, aged 6 to 90, served as donors. The authors ran a second PCR of roughly 6 to 12 cycles using a sample-barcoded 5' primer and a J-beta primer mix. TCRdb independently ran MiXCR on the 5' RACE reads; one entry per CDR3 protein. The data show roughly 1.4 million distinct CDR3 sequences, around 55% seen once.

This receptor was identified in a young man in good health. The chain recombines TRBV4-1 with TRBJ1-1; D unresolved. Sequencing was performed on blood. As DNA, the CDR3 is TGCGCCAGCAGCCAAGAGGTCAGCAGTAACACTGAAGCTTTCTTT. It is translated as CASSQEVSSNTEAFF.